Listed here is a single T cell receptor (beta chain). Its antigen is unknown. The germline gene is not matched at one end of the junction; a read error may be the cause. This specimen belongs to a study of CD8+ T cells in alopecia areata listed by TCRdb under 2018. Regarding the complete study: Treated patients were enrolled in an open-label pilot trial of oral tofacitinib, 5 to 10 mg twice daily, for moderate-to-severe alopecia areata. On the human side, TCRbeta sequencing was run on scalp tissue and on sorted CD4+ and CD8+ peripheral blood T cells from healthy controls and from alopecia areata patients with either patchy or totalis/universalis disease. Tofacitinib was given for 6 to 18 months, followed by 6 months of follow-up off drug to assess delayed response and recurrence. Amplification of TCRbeta CDR3 regions was done by immunoSEQ multiplex PCR using 35 Vbeta forward primers and 13 Jbeta reverse primers. In both human patients and the C3H/HeJ mouse model, the study applied high-throughput TCRbeta sequencing to look at T cell clonal expansion in alopecia areata. RNA was obtained with the PAXgene miRNA kit for fixed scalp, the miRNeasy kit for PBMCs, and the RNeasy kit for mouse skin. The SALT score, which quantifies the percentage of affected scalp surface area, was used to measure disease severity in treated patients. Biopsies were taken from tofacitinib-treated patients at baseline and at 4 and 24 weeks of treatment, and a later scalp biopsy was taken in several of the tofacitinib-treated patients. Scalp clonality was compared among normal scalp (n=4), patchy alopecia areata scalp (n=8), and alopecia totalis/universalis scalp (n=8). Study-level results and caveats: Because the treated cohort was small and included a single nonresponder, larger studies are needed to assess links between baseline CD8+ expansion and response. Lesional scalp, especially in alopecia totalis/universalis, showed higher clonality and more expanded CD8+ clones than normal scalp, suggesting antigenic drive. TCR sequences shared between patients were less clear than in mice, possibly partly because of HLA diversity in the patient population. Scalp TCR repertoire analysis is complicated because resident alphabeta T cells in normal human skin are also sequenced, whereas mouse skin is dominated by gammadelta T cells. Scalp clonality and the number of expanded CD8+ clones among the top 100 scalp clones were significantly decreased by tofacitinib. Many expanded lesional clones were found to persist in scalp and blood during tofacitinib treatment, and relapse after treatment cessation may be partly explained by this persistence.

The library was made by the immunoSEQ multiplex PCR assay. RNA was extracted from all samples and reverse transcribed into cDNA as template for TCR sequencing. SuperScript III was used to make first-strand cDNA, primed with a 2:1 mix of oligo-dT and random hexamers. A synthetic immune receptor repertoire was used to measure amplification bias, and any remaining bias was corrected computationally. The source study handled its data this way. After raw reads were preprocessed to remove errors, the CDR3 was defined following IMGT conventions as running from the conserved cysteine to phenylalanine. Clonality was calculated as 1 minus Shannon entropy normalized by log2 of the number of productive unique TCRs. CD4 or CD8 identity of scalp clones was inferred by cross-referencing scalp TCRbeta sequences with sorted blood CD4 and CD8 repertoires. The immuneACCESS repertoire file appears here via TCRdb, limited to in-frame rearrangements. These files lack a portion of the clones; in checked studies, under half of the deficit traces to unresolved V genes, and the cause of the others is not known. That table furnishes V, J and clone size, whereas the DNA furnished D and trimming. In all, the sample holds under 150,000 clones, and roughly three fifths of those were seen once. The top ten clonotypes cover 3% to 4% of the sample.

The time point label, read with the paper, signifies: around 22 weeks on oral tofacitinib. The sample's treatment or condition label, in plain terms: oral pan-JAK inhibitor, 5-10 mg twice daily. Peripheral blood and lesional scalp punch biopsies were obtained from patients with alopecia areata. PBMCs were separated by density centrifugation and stained for CD3, CD4 and CD8, after which CD4+ and CD8+ T cells were sorted on a FACSAria. The CDR3 covers 12 residues, taking in both the cysteine and the phenylalanine. CDR3 DNA only is kept here, 36 bases in frame from base 1. From a lookup of the germline V gene, CDR1 and CDR2 are SGHDT and YYEEEE.

This TCR derives from a human donor with alopecia areata. Recombination connected TRBV5-6 to TRBJ2-3; no confident D gene assignment can be made. The source material was CD4+ T cells sorted from blood, sampled at week 24, from a patient treated with tofacitinib. The DNA sequence reads TGTGCCAGCCGCTTGATGGGTAATACGCAGTATTTT. This sequence encodes CASRLMGNTQYF.